The present T cell receptor (beta chain) was sequenced within a study of beta chain features in type 1 diabetes. General study results and limits: Type 1 diabetes patients showed a moderate but significant shortening of TCRB CDR3s in all four CD4+ subsets.

This clone was seen more than once but under ten times. As yet, its antigen is unknown. V was pared by 8 bases and J by 6 bases, with 20 bases between. The germline CDR1 and CDR2 sequences are MGHRA and YSYEKL. The CDR3 spans 16 residues. cDNA synthesis used the whole RNA isolate, giving expressed TCRB sequences. The method was immunoSEQ multiplex PCR; TCRdb's version includes in-frame clones alone and lacks a portion of them. The data hold 200,000 to 300,000 clones, with roughly 11% observed a single time. The chain joins TRBV4-1 to TRBJ1-6; possible D gene TRBD1, 5 bases. This TCR derives from a man aged 25 to 45 with type 1 diabetes. The material sequenced was naive CD4+ T cells from blood. The CDR3 spells CASYPTAGRRNSPLHF. In DNA form, the CDR3 reads TGCGCCAGCTATCCCACGGCGGGGCGTCGTAATTCACCCCTCCACTTT.